Listed below are T cell receptor beta chains from one sample, sequenced in a study of T-cell memory formation after mild COVID-19. TCRdb analysed the 5' RACE reads with MiXCR anew, one entry per CDR3 protein. Among about 15,000 distinct CDR3 sequences, approximately 23% were seen once, and the ten largest hold about 60%. The sequencing sample was made of PBMCs or a T cell subset sorted from them (not recorded which). The receptors here all came from a man younger than 35 who had mild COVID-19 (a few samples of this study predate the infection). Cell type and time point are not known. Both conserved end residues are part of each CDR3. The order of the fields is J gene, D gene, CDR3 length, V gene, clone size, CDR3 protein, CDR3 DNA. A D gene is named only where the DNA matches it firmly. Expanded clones are given a class, and other clones once, few, many or no size at all.

TRBJ1-1,-,17,TRBV30,-,CAWSPPPLGPPDTEAFF,TGTGCCTGGAGTCCCCCGCCCCTCGGCCCCCCGGACACTGAAGCTTTCTTT
TRBJ2-7,TRBD2,15,TRBV4-3,few,CASSQDPGRGYEQYF,TGCGCCAGCAGCCAGGACCCCGGGAGGGGCTACGAGCAGTACTTC
TRBJ1-4,-,13,TRBV7-9,many,CASTHLLREKLFF,TGTGCCAGCACGCACCTCCTTCGGGAAAAACTGTTTTTT
TRBJ2-1,-,15,TRBV5-1,-,CASSRVGGRRNEQFF,TGCGCCAGCAGCCGCGTGGGGGGGCGCCGGAATGAGCAGTTCTTC
TRBJ2-1,-,12,TRBV10-3,many,CAISGDIFEQFF,TGTGCCATCAGTGGGGACATCTTTGAGCAGTTCTTC
TRBJ2-7,TRBD2,16,TRBV5-4,once,CASSHLDLAGGSEQYF,TGTGCCAGCAGTCACCTAGACCTAGCGGGAGGGTCCGAGCAGTACTTC
TRBJ2-7,-,15,TRBV4-2,few,CASSQDKTGPNEQYF,TGTGCCAGCAGCCAAGATAAAACAGGCCCGAACGAGCAGTACTTC
TRBJ1-5,TRBD1,16,TRBV27,few,CASSARYRGSNQPQHF,TGTGCCAGCAGTGCGCGCTACAGGGGAAGCAATCAGCCCCAGCATTTT
TRBJ1-1,-,13,TRBV12-3/TRBV12-4,many,CASGSPRSHEAFF,TGTGCCAGCGGCTCCCCCAGGTCCCATGAAGCTTTCTTT
TRBJ2-1,TRBD2,12,TRBV2,many,CASGGGPDEQFF,TGTGCCAGCGGGGGGGGACCCGATGAGCAGTTCTTC
TRBJ1-1,-,13,TRBV7-2,many,CASSTRSAGEAFF,TGTGCCAGCAGCACCAGATCGGCGGGTGAAGCTTTCTTT
TRBJ1-1,-,15,TRBV15,few,CATSSGLRRDTEAFF,TGTGCCACCAGCAGCGGATTACGTCGTGACACTGAAGCTTTCTTT
TRBJ2-2,-,12,TRBV21-1,few,CASSNRHGELFF,TGTGCCAGCAGTAACAGGCACGGGGAGCTGTTTTTT
TRBJ2-7,TRBD1,15,TRBV12-3/TRBV12-4,many,CASSWTGGLGYEQYF,TGTGCCAGCAGTTGGACAGGGGGACTCGGGTACGAGCAGTACTTC
TRBJ2-7,-,16,TRBV6-2/TRBV6-3,-,CASSEPVTSSIYEQYF,TGTGCCAGCAGCGAACCCGTCACTAGCTCGATCTACGAGCAGTACTTC
TRBJ1-5,-,15,TRBV20-1,few,CSADTLDRRGGPQHF,TGCAGTGCTGATACATTGGACAGACGAGGGGGGCCCCAGCATTTT
TRBJ2-5,TRBD1,15,TRBV7-8,-,CASSSSRGYEETQYF,TGTGCCAGCAGCTCCAGCAGGGGGTATGAAGAGACCCAGTACTTC
TRBJ2-2,-,16,TRBV15,many,CATSSGRGRATGELFF,TGTGCCACCAGCAGTGGCAGGGGTAGGGCCACCGGGGAGCTGTTTTTT
TRBJ2-1,TRBD2,15,TRBV6-4,-,CASSVDGGNYNEQFF,TGTGCCAGCAGTGTCGACGGGGGGAACTACAATGAGCAGTTCTTC
TRBJ1-5,-,14,TRBV27,-,CASSRPGYNQPQHF,TGTGCCAGCAGCCGACCGGGCTACAATCAGCCCCAGCATTTT
TRBJ2-7,-,15,TRBV20-1,once,CSARARPASLYEQYF,TGCAGTGCTAGAGCCCGCCCGGCCTCCCTCTACGAGCAGTACTTC
TRBJ2-7,-,13,TRBV12-5,-,CASGLEGFNEQYF,TGTGCTAGTGGTTTGGAGGGGTTCAACGAGCAGTACTTC
TRBJ1-2,TRBD1,14,TRBV6-5,few,CASSYVTGGYGYTF,TGTGCCAGCAGTTACGTTACAGGGGGCTATGGCTACACCTTC
TRBJ2-7,-,13,TRBV23-1,-,CARSTRGSYEQYF,TGCGCCAGAAGTACAAGGGGATCCTACGAGCAGTACTTC
TRBJ2-2,-,11,TRBV9,-,CASRNLGELFF,TGTGCCAGCAGAAATCTCGGGGAGCTGTTTTTT
TRBJ1-1,-,17,TRBV5-5,many,CASSLYTGPQHGAEAFF,TGTGCCAGCAGCTTGTACACAGGGCCCCAGCACGGGGCTGAAGCTTTCTTT
TRBJ2-7,-,13,TRBV7-7,-,CASSFGLLYEQYF,TGTGCTAGCAGCTTCGGCCTCCTCTACGAGCAGTACTTC
TRBJ2-5,-,11,TRBV7-9,many,CASSTGETQYF,TGTGCCAGCAGCACGGGGGAGACCCAGTACTTC
TRBJ2-7,-,12,TRBV5-1,many,CASSRAPYEQYF,TGCGCCAGCAGCAGGGCCCCCTACGAGCAGTACTTC
TRBJ2-2,TRBD2,20,TRBV15,many,CATKTGILAGGPRGTGELFF,TGTGCCACCAAGACCGGCATCCTAGCGGGGGGGCCTCGCGGCACCGGGGAGCTGTTTTTT
TRBJ2-3,TRBD2,17,TRBV18,-,CASSPPKTSGGPDTQYF,TGTGCCAGCTCACCACCAAAGACTAGCGGGGGGCCAGATACGCAGTATTTT
TRBJ2-2,-,16,TRBV7-2,many,CASSLVAGMHTGELFF,TGTGCCAGCAGCTTAGTGGCGGGGATGCACACCGGGGAGCTGTTTTTT
TRBJ1-6,-,16,TRBV7-2,many,CASSPTGVRVNSPLHF,TGTGCCAGCAGCCCAACGGGGGTCAGAGTTAATTCACCCCTCCACTTT
TRBJ2-1,-,14,TRBV5-6,few,CASSFDGSYNEQFF,TGTGCCAGCAGCTTCGACGGCTCCTACAATGAGCAGTTCTTC
TRBJ2-1,TRBD2,15,TRBV27,-,CASSPIQRGHNEQFF,TGTGCCAGCAGCCCGATTCAGCGGGGACACAATGAGCAGTTCTTC
TRBJ2-7,-,16,TRBV5-5,-,CASSLLQGVWSYEQYF,TGTGCCAGCAGCCTCCTCCAGGGAGTATGGTCCTACGAGCAGTACTTC
TRBJ1-1,TRBD1,14,TRBV6-5,-,CASSRDSLNTEAFF,TGTGCCAGCAGTAGGGACAGCCTGAACACTGAAGCTTTCTTT
TRBJ2-2,TRBD1,16,TRBV12-3/TRBV12-4,-,CASSWGQGARTGELFF,TGTGCCAGCAGTTGGGGCCAGGGGGCGCGAACCGGGGAGCTGTTTTTT
TRBJ2-7,-,13,TRBV12-3/TRBV12-4,-,CASSRDRLYEQYF,TGTGCCAGCAGCCGAGACAGGCTGTACGAGCAGTACTTC
TRBJ2-7,TRBD1,13,TRBV7-2,-,CASSRQGTYEQYF,TGTGCCAGCAGCCGACAGGGGACCTACGAGCAGTACTTC
TRBJ2-1,-,14,TRBV7-2,-,CASSPPGAGYEQFF,TGTGCCAGCAGCCCCCCGGGGGCGGGCTATGAGCAGTTCTTC
TRBJ1-5,-,14,TRBV3-1,many,CASSLGQQDQPQHF,TGTGCCAGCAGCCTAGGACAGCAGGATCAGCCCCAGCATTTT
TRBJ2-7,-,17,TRBV6-5,few,CASSRALGQASSYEQYF,TGTGCCAGCAGTAGGGCCCTAGGCCAGGCGAGCTCCTACGAGCAGTACTTC
TRBJ2-1,TRBD2,17,TRBV29-1,many,CSVDLAGGHSSYNEQFF,TGCAGCGTTGATCTCGCGGGGGGCCATAGCTCCTACAATGAGCAGTTCTTC
TRBJ1-4,-,14,TRBV27,-,CASSIRETNEKLFF,TGTGCCAGCAGTATCAGGGAGACTAATGAAAAACTGTTTTTT
TRBJ2-1,-,11,TRBV6-5,many,CASSSGPEQFF,TGTGCCAGCAGTTCAGGGCCCGAGCAGTTCTTC
TRBJ1-2,TRBD1,16,TRBV12-3/TRBV12-4,many,CASRVRDRGIFGGYTF,TGTGCCAGCAGGGTCCGGGACAGGGGAATCTTTGGTGGCTACACCTTC
TRBJ2-7,-,14,TRBV6-5,-,CASSYGISAYEQYF,TGTGCCAGCAGTTACGGGATAAGTGCCTACGAGCAGTACTTC